The 9 T cell receptor beta chains below come from one sample, sequenced in a study of T-cell memory formation after mild COVID-19. TCRdb recomputed calls from the 5' RACE reads with MiXCR, one row per CDR3 protein. This table has about 350,000 distinct CDR3 sequences, around 15% appearing once. Material: PBMCs or a T cell subset sorted from them (not recorded which). Receptors were obtained from a man between 18 and 35 years old who had mild COVID-19 (a few samples of this study predate the infection). Cell type and time point are not known.

The sample holds a few counts of this clonotype. This chain uses TRBV6-2 or TRBV6-3 with TRBJ2-1, with D tentatively TRBD2 (5 bases). Trimming removed 7 bases at V and 1 base at J, with 11 bases between. Germline-derived CDR1 and CDR2 are MNHEY and SVGEGT. CDR3 size: 14 residues. The CDR3 DNA reads as TGTGCCAGCAACCCAGCGGAGTCCTACAATGAGCAGTTCTTC. This translates into CASNPAESYNEQFF.

V and J are TRBV6-5 and TRBJ2-7, with 8 bases lining up with TRBD1. The CDR3 length is 15 residues. The germline V gene encodes CDR1 MNHEY and CDR2 SVGAGI. V was pared by 5 bases and J by 1 base, with 7 bases of the junction left unmatched. This CDR3 reads CASSPGQGLSYEQYV. CDR3 bases: TGTGCCAGCAGTCCCGGACAGGGATTATCCTACGAGCAGTACGTC.

The V and J genes are TRBV5-6 and TRBJ2-5, with 8 bases matching TRBD2. The CDR3 has 14 amino acids. V gave up 3 bases and J gave up 4 bases; unmatched junction bases: 5. Germline CDR1 reads SGHDT; CDR2 reads YYEEEE. CDR3 coding DNA: TGTGCCAGCAGCTCAACTAGCGGTATAGAGACCCAGTACTTC. Amino acid sequence: CASSSTSGIETQYF.

The sample holds a few counts of this clonotype. The chain links TRBV6-5 to TRBJ2-5; TRBD1 matches at 9 bases. CDR3 length: 14 amino acids. Per the germline V gene, CDR1 is MNHEY and CDR2 is SVGAGI. With V trimmed by 5 bases and J by 4 bases, 5 bases remained unmatched. CDR3 coding DNA: TGTGCCAGCAGTAGCCCGGGACAGGGAGAGACCCAGTACTTC. It is translated as CASSSPGQGETQYF.

A few counts support this clonotype. V and J are TRBV9 and TRBJ1-2; D is unclear. Germline lookup yields CDR1 SGDLS and CDR2 YYNGEE. The V and J ends lost 3 bases and 4 bases respectively, with 13 bases between them. This CDR3 is 14 amino acids long. CDR3 in DNA: TGTGCCAGCAGCGCCGGACTAGTCGGCTATGGCTACACCTTC. This translates into CASSAGLVGYGYTF.

This clonotype was seen a few times. The chain links TRBV4-2 to TRBJ1-6, with a possible D match to TRBD1 (5 bases). Germline V gives CDR1 LGHNA, CDR2 YNFKEQ. With 0 bases removed from V and 7 bases from J, the gap between germline ends came to 16 bases. This CDR3 spans 17 amino acids. This chain's CDR3 is CASSQDAGRGENSPLHF. The CDR3 coding sequence is TGTGCCAGCAGCCAAGATGCAGGGAGGGGAGAGAATTCACCCCTCCACTTT.

The sample holds a few counts of this clonotype. This chain connects TRBV6-2 or TRBV6-3 to TRBJ2-5; 9 bases agree with TRBD2. Losses at the gene ends were 3 bases for V and 11 bases for J; bases not matched to a gene: 7. The CDR3 extends over 13 amino acids. The germline gives CDR1 MNHEY, CDR2 SVGEGT. The CDR3 coding sequence is TGTGCCAGCAGTTATTTGGAAAGCGGGGGGCAGTACTTC. Its translation is CASSYLESGGQYF.

This chain joins TRBV6-5 and TRBJ1-1, with D unresolved. CDR3 length: 15 amino acids. Germline CDR1 reads MNHEY; CDR2 reads SVGAGI. The germline V and J ends were trimmed by 0 bases and 6 bases, with 14 bases remaining between them. In DNA form, the CDR3 reads TGTGCCAGCAGTTACTCGTCTACTCTGCGGTCTGAAGCTTTCTTT. Its translation: CASSYSSTLRSEAFF.

The chain has TRBV6-5 and TRBJ2-2; D is possibly TRBD2 (5 bases). There are 18 residues in the CDR3. Germline V gene lookup returns CDR1 MNHEY and CDR2 SVGAGI. Trimming shortened V by 3 bases and J by 5 bases, and 22 bases separated the two germline ends. CDR3 coding DNA: TGTGCCAGCAGTTATGGCCCCTGGCTAGCTAGAGGGACCGGGGAGCTGTTTTTT. This gives the protein CASSYGPWLARGTGELFF.